These 18 T cell receptor beta chains originate from one sample sequenced in a study of cytomegalovirus exposure and HLA in healthy donors. Researchers ran the PCR with 60 Vbeta and 13 Jbeta primers. Sequenced by immunoSEQ multiplex PCR; TCRdb stores in-frame clones only, minus some. Seen here are around 150,000 clones, 77% observed once, and the top ten hold over 1.3%. Sequenced sample: PBMCs. The receptors derive from a woman aged 40-49 years in good health and CMV-seronegative.

V usage is TRBV7-9 and J usage is TRBJ1-5; the D gene is possibly TRBD1 (6 bases). The CDR3 extends over 14 amino acids. The germline V and J ends were trimmed by 5 bases and 6 bases, with 14 bases remaining between them. Germline V gene sequence: CDR1 SEHNR, CDR2 FQNEAQ (reference sequence). Written as DNA, the CDR3 is TGTGCCAGCAGCCGGGAGGGGGGTCCTCAGCCCCAGCATTTT. It encodes CASSREGGPQPQHF. Full variable domain (remainder filled in from reference TRBV7-9 and TRBJ1-5): DTGVSQNPRHKITKRGQNVTFRCDPISEHNRLYWYRQTLGQGPEFLTYFQNEAQLEKSRLLSDRFSAERPKGSFSTLEIQRTEQGDSAMYLCASSREGGPQPQHFGDGTRLSIL.

The genes are TRBV19 and TRBJ1-5; D gene unclear. This CDR3 has 12 residues. V was cut by 5 bases and J by 5 bases, with 7 bases left in between. Germline lookup yields CDR1 LNHDA and CDR2 SQIVND (reference sequence). The CDR3 protein is CASSGQDQPQHF. The CDR3 DNA reads as TGTGCCAGTAGTGGGCAGGATCAGCCCCAGCATTTT.

The chain uses TRBV7-9 and TRBJ2-7; TRBD2 agrees at 7 bases. There are 13 residues in the CDR3. With 4 bases clipped from V and 5 bases from J, the junction kept 5 bases outside the gene matches. Germline V gene lookup returns CDR1 SEHNR and CDR2 FQNEAQ (reference sequence). The CDR3 reads CASSSFGLDEQYF. Written as DNA, the CDR3 is TGTGCCAGCAGCTCCTTCGGACTAGACGAGCAGTACTTC.

V and J are TRBV19 and TRBJ2-2, with TRBD1 matching 7 bases. Germline assignment: CDR1 LNHDA and CDR2 SQIVND (reference sequence). The CDR3 has 15 residues. V lost 6 bases, J lost 0 bases, and 4 bases stayed unmatched. The CDR3 DNA reads TGTGCCAGTAGCAACAGGGGTACGAACACCGGGGAGCTGTTTTTT. This sequence encodes CASSNRGTNTGELFF. The full variable domain, its missing parts supplied by reference TRBV19 and TRBJ2-2, is DGGITQSPKYLFRKEGQNVTLSCEQNLNHDAMYWYRQDPGQGLRLIYYSQIVNDFQKGDIAEGYSVSREKKESFPLTVTSAQKNPTAFYLCASSNRGTNTGELFFGEGSRLTVL.

The rearrangement links TRBV2 to TRBJ1-1; TRBD1 agrees at 12 bases. The junction had 12 bases not matched to a gene; V was cut back by 7 bases and J by 9 bases. Germline V gives CDR1 SNHLY, CDR2 FYNNEI. The CDR3 runs to 15 residues. In DNA, the CDR3 is TGTGCCAGCACCACCTTGGGACAGGGGGCCCCAAAAGCTTTCTTT. This gives the protein CASTTLGQGAPKAFF. Full variable domain (rest looked up from reference TRBV2 and TRBJ1-1): EPEVTQTPSHQVTQMGQEVILRCVPISNHLYFYWYRQILGQKVEFLVSFYNNEISEKSEIFDDQFSVERPDGSNFTLKIRSTKLEDSAMYFCASTTLGQGAPKAFFGQGTRLTVV.

CDR3 amino acids: CASSETRENSPYGYTF. DNA for the CDR3: TGTGCCAGCAGTGAAACCCGGGAGAACAGTCCCTATGGCTACACCTTC. The V and J genes are TRBV2 and TRBJ1-2; D is undetermined. The ends were cut back, 2 bases at V and 4 bases at J, with 17 bases in the middle. Per the germline V gene, CDR1 is SNHLY and CDR2 is FYNNEI. CDR3 length: 16 residues.

As DNA, the CDR3 is TGTGCCAGCACCCCACAGGGGAATCAGCCCCAGCATTTT. Its protein product is CASTPQGNQPQHF. The rearrangement uses TRBV7-8 and TRBJ1-5, with 7 bases that match TRBD1. Germline assignment: CDR1 SGHVS and CDR2 FQNEAQ. With V trimmed by 7 bases and J by 4 bases, 4 bases remained unmatched. The CDR3 loop spans 13 amino acids. Drawing the rest from reference TRBV7-8 and TRBJ1-5, the complete variable domain is GAGVSQSPRYKVAKRGQDVALRCDPISGHVSLFWYQQALGQGPEFLTYFQNEAQLDKSGLPSDRFFAERPEGSVSTLKIQRTQQEDSAVYLCASTPQGNQPQHFGDGTRLSIL.

The rearrangement links TRBV19 to TRBJ1-1; no reliable D call. The V gene's germline CDR1 is LNHDA and CDR2 SQIVND (reference sequence). V was pared by 2 bases and J by 4 bases, with 11 bases between. The CDR3 spans 14 residues. In DNA form, the CDR3 reads TGTGCCAGTAGTATAAGTTCTCGGGGCACTGAAGCTTTCTTT. Protein: CASSISSRGTEAFF.

J is TRBJ2-2 and V is TRBV27, with TRBD1 as a possible D gene (5 bases). Germline V gene data show CDR1 as MNHEY and CDR2 as SMNVEV (reference sequence). This CDR3 spans 19 amino acids. Deletions cut 11 bases from V and 0 bases from J, with 28 bases between. Here the CDR3 DNA reads TGTGCCTGTAGGGGCTTTGGGCACCCCGGCCCCTCGAACACCGGGGAGCTGTTTTTT. Amino acid sequence: CACRGFGHPGPSNTGELFF.

This chain links TRBV5-4 with TRBJ2-3; 7 nucleotides match TRBD1. There are 16 residues in the CDR3. CDR1 and CDR2 from the germline V gene are SGHNT and YYREEE (reference sequence). The trim removed 1 base at V and 2 bases at J, leaving 7 bases unmatched. The CDR3 protein is CASSLRLTGDTDTQYF. For the CDR3, the DNA is TGTGCCAGCAGCTTGAGGTTAACAGGGGACACAGATACGCAGTATTTT.

J is TRBJ1-3 and V is TRBV13; D gene ambiguous. V was clipped by 0 bases and J by 9 bases, with 9 bases between them. This CDR3 is 13 amino acids long. Looked up from germline, CDR1 is PRHDT and CDR2 is FYEKMQ (reference sequence). In nucleotides, the CDR3 is TGTGCCAGCAGCTTAGGGAGACAACTCACCATATATTTT. Protein sequence: CASSLGRQLTIYF.

The V and J genes are TRBV19 and TRBJ1-2; TRBD1 aligns across 8 bases. The CDR3 spans 15 residues. The germline gives CDR1 LNHDA, CDR2 SQIVND (reference sequence). J was trimmed by 8 bases and V by 0 bases; bases with no gene match: 8. The CDR3 here is CASSIDLNRGYGYTF. In nucleotides, the CDR3 is TGTGCCAGTAGTATAGATCTTAACAGGGGGTACGGCTACACCTTC.

This clone has only a few counts. The CDR3 nucleotides are TGTGCCAGCAGAGCAGGGTCGGAGAACACTGAAGCTTTCTTT. Its translation is CASRAGSENTEAFF. The chain uses TRBV28 and TRBJ1-1; D is possibly TRBD1 (5 bases). Germline V lookup: CDR1 MDHEN, CDR2 SYDVKM. This CDR3 is built from 14 residues. V was cut by 6 bases and J by 1 base, with 12 bases left in between.

The chain employs TRBV11-2 and TRBJ1-1, with D possibly TRBD1 on 6 matching bases. CDR1 and CDR2 (germline): SGHAT, FQNNGV. The CDR3 is 14 residues long. V lost 1 base to trimming and J lost 7 bases, with 13 bases between them. The chain's CDR3 is CASSLGLGAHEAFF. CDR3 coding DNA: TGTGCCAGCAGCTTAGGTTTGGGGGCTCATGAAGCTTTCTTT.

The gene calls are TRBV27 and TRBJ2-5; 8 nucleotides match TRBD1. The junction had 6 bases not matched to a gene; V was cut back by 0 bases and J by 6 bases. The germline V gene has CDR1 MNHEY and CDR2 SMNVEV (reference sequence). This CDR3 comprises 15 residues. The CDR3 loop reads CASSLSGDRIKTQYF. The CDR3 DNA sequence: TGTGCCAGCAGTTTATCAGGGGACAGGATAAAGACCCAGTACTTC.

About this clone: A junction end diverges from the germline sequence, so it may reflect a read error. V and J are TRBV5-5 and TRBJ2-7, with 10 bases lining up with TRBD1. The CDR3 has 12 amino acids. The V gene's germline CDR1 is SGHKS and CDR2 YYEKEE (reference sequence). The DNA for the CDR3 is TGTGCCAGCAGCTGGAATAGGGACAGGGGAAACTTC. Protein product: CASSWNRDRGNF.

This sequence joins TRBV30 and TRBJ2-7, with a weak D call TRBD1 (7 bases). The CDR3 is 14 amino acids. Trimming removed 1 base at V and 3 bases at J, with 13 bases between. CDR1 is GTSNPN and CDR2 is SVGIG in the germline V gene (reference sequence). The CDR3: CAWSGGRGVYEQYF. CDR3 coding DNA: TGTGCCTGGAGTGGGGGCAGGGGGGTCTACGAGCAGTACTTC.

The V gene is TRBV5-1, the J gene TRBJ1-4; 11 bases align to TRBD1. With V trimmed by 4 bases and J by 7 bases, 9 bases remained unmatched. CDR3 length equals 16 residues. Germline CDR1 is SGHRS and CDR2 is YFSETQ. CDR3 nucleotides: TGCGCCAGCAGCCCTGGACAGGGGGCGCTCCTTGAAAAACTGTTTTTT. Encoded protein: CASSPGQGALLEKLFF.